These T cell receptor beta chains were read from a single sample in a study of T cell responses to AZD1222 COVID-19 vaccine. Assay: immunoSEQ multiplex PCR; the TCRdb copy retains only in-frame clones and omits some. The profile shows about 150,000 clones, approximately 88% of them singletons. This specimen consisted of peripheral blood, obtained on day 0 of AZD1222 vaccination. The receptors derive from an adult in good health. CDR3s include the opening cysteine and the closing phenylalanine or tryptophan. D genes are given only for firm matches. Expanded clones are given a class, and other clones once, few, many or no size at all.

J | D | size | V | CDR3 | DNA
TRBJ2-7 | . | . | TRBV28 | CASSLQGLMGEQYF | TGTGCCAGCAGTTTACAGGGTCTGATGGGTGAGCAGTACTTC
TRBJ2-5 | TRBD1 | . | TRBV5-1 | CASSLGPGQGAKYQETQYF | TGCGCCAGCAGCTTGGGGCCCGGACAGGGGGCGAAGTACCAAGAGACCCAGTACTTC
TRBJ1-3 | . | . | TRBV4-1 | CASSQDGGGLYF | TGCGCCAGCAGCCAAGATGGTGGCGGATTATATTTT
TRBJ2-2 | . | once | TRBV5-6 | CASSLGASHTGELFF | TGTGCCAGCAGCTTGGGGGCTAGCCACACCGGGGAGCTGTTTTTT
TRBJ1-2 | TRBD1 | . | TRBV6-1 | CASSENGQAYGYTF | TGTGCCAGCAGTGAAAATGGACAGGCCTATGGCTACACCTTC
TRBJ1-3 | . | . | TRBV28 | CATQSSGNTIYF | TGTGCCACACAAAGCTCTGGAAACACCATATATTTT
TRBJ1-1 | TRBD1 | . | TRBV23-1 | CASSLTGSEAFF | TGCGCCAGCAGTCTGACAGGGTCTGAAGCTTTCTTT
TRBJ1-2 | . | . | TRBV19 | CASSQAVSGYTF | TGTGCCAGTAGTCAAGCGGTATCGGGCTACACCTTC
TRBJ2-2 | . | . | TRBV19 | CASSPLISGTKDNTGELFF | TGTGCCAGTAGTCCTTTAATTTCCGGGACAAAAGATAACACCGGGGAGCTGTTTTTT
TRBJ1-3 | . | . | TRBV20-1 | CSARVGNTIYF | TGCAGTGCTAGAGTCGGAAACACCATATATTTT
TRBJ2-1 | . | once | TRBV25-1 | CASSSSGAEHYNEQFF | TGTGCCAGCAGTTCTTCCGGGGCCGAACACTACAATGAGCAGTTCTTC
TRBJ1-1 | . | . | TRBV7-9 | CASSFHDRRGPEAFF | TGTGCCAGCAGCTTCCACGACAGACGAGGACCTGAAGCTTTCTTT
TRBJ1-6 | TRBD1 | . | TRBV7-9 | CASSSGQAAPPLHF | TGTGCCAGCAGCTCCGGACAGGCCGCCCCACCCCTCCACTTT
TRBJ2-3 | TRBD1 | once | TRBV5-1 | CASSLSQQGSITDTQYF | TGCGCCAGCAGCTTGTCACAACAGGGGAGTATCACAGATACGCAGTATTTT
TRBJ2-7 | . | . | TRBV5-1 | CASSAAGDIFYEQYF | TGCGCCAGCAGCGCAGCAGGGGATATCTTCTACGAGCAGTACTTC
TRBJ1-2 | TRBD1 | . | TRBV9 | CASSTDGQGLWGYTF | TGTGCCAGCAGCACCGACGGACAGGGGCTGTGGGGCTACACCTTC
TRBJ2-7 | . | . | TRBV28 | CASSLDPVSYEQYF | TGTGCCAGCAGTTTAGATCCAGTCTCCTACGAGCAGTACTTC
TRBJ2-1 | . | . | TRBV29-1 | CSVGRPKFF | TGCAGCGTTGGGAGGCCGAAGTTCTTC
TRBJ1-1 | . | . | TRBV7-6 | CASSLDSPGATEAFF | TGTGCCAGCAGCTTAGATTCGCCGGGGGCAACTGAAGCTTTCTTT
TRBJ1-5 | . | . | TRBV6-5 | CASSTGFGNQPQHF | TGTGCCAGCAGTACAGGGTTCGGCAATCAGCCCCAGCATTTT
TRBJ1-4 | TRBD1 | . | TRBV28 | CASTQGGTSEKLFF | TGTGCCAGCACCCAGGGGGGGACAAGTGAAAAACTGTTTTTT
TRBJ2-7 | . | . | TRBV28 | CAIGGEGVSYEQYF | TGTGCCATTGGGGGGGAGGGGGTTTCCTACGAGCAGTACTTC
TRBJ1-1 | . | . | TRBV28 | CASSFGQREAFF | TGTGCCAGCAGTTTCGGACAGAGAGAAGCTTTCTTT
TRBJ1-1 | . | once | TRBV3-1/TRBV3-2 | CASSQVTGGAFF | TGTGCCAGCAGCCAAGTAACTGGGGGCGCTTTCTTT
TRBJ2-1 | . | . | TRBV28 | CASSPLSPDHNEQFF | TGTGCCAGCAGTCCGCTAAGTCCCGACCACAATGAGCAGTTCTTC
TRBJ2-7 | . | . | TRBV29-1 | CSVVQTRNAYEQYF | TGCAGCGTTGTACAAACGAGGAACGCCTACGAGCAGTACTTC
TRBJ1-4 | TRBD1 | . | TRBV27 | CASSSYGGDSYNEKLFF | TGTGCCAGCAGTTCTTATGGGGGGGACAGTTATAATGAAAAACTGTTTTTT
TRBJ2-2 | . | once | TRBV3-1/TRBV3-2 | CASSQDRAGDTGELFF | TGTGCCAGCAGCCAAGATCGCGCAGGGGACACCGGGGAGCTGTTTTTT
TRBJ2-3 | . | . | TRBV6-4 | CASSDSTTDTQYF | TGTGCCAGCAGTGACTCGACCACAGATACGCAGTATTTT
TRBJ1-2 | . | . | TRBV9 | CASSVGGGRNYGYTF | TGTGCCAGCAGCGTAGGAGGTGGTAGGAACTATGGCTACACCTTC
TRBJ2-2 | . | . | TRBV3-1/TRBV3-2 | CASSQTKGELFF | TGTGCCAGCAGCCAGACTAAAGGGGAGCTGTTTTTT
TRBJ2-6 | . | . | TRBV11-2 | CASRRPGALVSGANVLTF | TGTGCCAGCAGGCGACCAGGGGCTTTAGTCTCTGGGGCCAACGTCCTGACTTTC
TRBJ2-7 | . | . | TRBV30 | CAWSGGVGPYEQYF | TGTGCCTGGAGTGGGGGTGTAGGACCCTACGAGCAGTACTTC
TRBJ1-1 | . | . | TRBV18 | CASSPWTGDTEAFF | TGTGCCAGCTCACCCTGGACTGGGGACACTGAAGCTTTCTTT
TRBJ1-5 | TRBD1 | . | TRBV9 | CASSVGGTGVNQPQHF | TGTGCCAGCAGCGTAGGTGGGACAGGGGTTAATCAGCCCCAGCATTTT
TRBJ1-6 | . | . | TRBV28 | CASSTRESYNSPLHF | TGTGCCAGCAGTACTAGGGAGTCCTATAATTCACCCCTCCACTTT
TRBJ1-1 | . | . | TRBV5-1 | CASSLTNSANTEAFF | TGCGCCAGCAGCTTGACCAATTCGGCGAACACTGAAGCTTTCTTT
TRBJ1-1 | TRBD1 | . | TRBV5-1 | CASSLDRGDTEAFF | TGCGCCAGCAGCTTGGACAGGGGGGACACTGAAGCTTTCTTT
TRBJ2-1 | . | . | TRBV28 | CASSLGSSYNEQFF | TGTGCCAGCAGTTTGGGGAGTTCCTACAATGAGCAGTTCTTC
TRBJ1-4 | . | . | TRBV2 | CASSGGTNEKLFF | TGTGCCAGCTCCGGGGGTACTAATGAAAAACTGTTTTTT
TRBJ1-3 | . | . | TRBV5-6 | CASSLPAGPNVPGNTIYF | TGTGCCAGCAGCTTACCAGCTGGACCAAACGTCCCTGGAAACACCATATATTTT
TRBJ2-1 | . | . | TRBV3-1/TRBV3-2 | CASSQGLPYNEQFF | TGTGCCAGCAGCCAAGGACTTCCCTACAATGAGCAGTTCTTC
TRBJ1-3 | . | . | TRBV7-9 | CASSLSRLDTIYF | TGTGCCAGCAGCTTATCCAGGCTGGACACCATATATTTT
TRBJ1-5 | . | . | TRBV2 | CASSTDQGNQPQHF | TGTGCCAGCAGTACAGACCAGGGCAATCAGCCCCAGCATTTT
TRBJ2-1 | . | . | TRBV5-3 | CARSLRGGRFNEQFF | TGTGCCAGAAGCTTGAGAGGCGGCCGCTTCAATGAGCAGTTCTTC
TRBJ1-4 | . | once | TRBV4-2 | CASSQQEPTNEKLFF | TGTGCCAGCAGCCAACAGGAACCCACGAATGAAAAACTGTTTTTT
TRBJ1-1 | . | . | TRBV28 | CASSSHEGWDEAFF | TGTGCCAGCAGTTCCCATGAGGGTTGGGATGAAGCTTTCTTT
TRBJ1-2 | . | once | TRBV7-9 | CASSLAKPGGSYGYTF | TGTGCCAGCAGCTTAGCGAAACCCGGGGGTTCCTATGGCTACACCTTC
TRBJ2-7 | TRBD2 | . | TRBV11-2 | CASSYGTSGVSSYEQYF | TGTGCCAGCAGCTATGGGACTAGCGGGGTGAGCTCCTACGAGCAGTACTTC
TRBJ1-1 | . | . | TRBV27 | CASSLRDSNTEAFF | TGTGCCAGCAGTTTACGCGACAGCAACACTGAAGCTTTCTTT
TRBJ1-1 | . | . | TRBV6-1 | CASSDQRNTEAFF | TGTGCCAGCAGTGACCAGAGGAACACTGAAGCTTTCTTT
TRBJ2-7 | . | . | TRBV5-6 | CASSSLDSYEQYF | TGTGCCAGCAGCTCTTTGGACAGCTACGAGCAGTACTTC